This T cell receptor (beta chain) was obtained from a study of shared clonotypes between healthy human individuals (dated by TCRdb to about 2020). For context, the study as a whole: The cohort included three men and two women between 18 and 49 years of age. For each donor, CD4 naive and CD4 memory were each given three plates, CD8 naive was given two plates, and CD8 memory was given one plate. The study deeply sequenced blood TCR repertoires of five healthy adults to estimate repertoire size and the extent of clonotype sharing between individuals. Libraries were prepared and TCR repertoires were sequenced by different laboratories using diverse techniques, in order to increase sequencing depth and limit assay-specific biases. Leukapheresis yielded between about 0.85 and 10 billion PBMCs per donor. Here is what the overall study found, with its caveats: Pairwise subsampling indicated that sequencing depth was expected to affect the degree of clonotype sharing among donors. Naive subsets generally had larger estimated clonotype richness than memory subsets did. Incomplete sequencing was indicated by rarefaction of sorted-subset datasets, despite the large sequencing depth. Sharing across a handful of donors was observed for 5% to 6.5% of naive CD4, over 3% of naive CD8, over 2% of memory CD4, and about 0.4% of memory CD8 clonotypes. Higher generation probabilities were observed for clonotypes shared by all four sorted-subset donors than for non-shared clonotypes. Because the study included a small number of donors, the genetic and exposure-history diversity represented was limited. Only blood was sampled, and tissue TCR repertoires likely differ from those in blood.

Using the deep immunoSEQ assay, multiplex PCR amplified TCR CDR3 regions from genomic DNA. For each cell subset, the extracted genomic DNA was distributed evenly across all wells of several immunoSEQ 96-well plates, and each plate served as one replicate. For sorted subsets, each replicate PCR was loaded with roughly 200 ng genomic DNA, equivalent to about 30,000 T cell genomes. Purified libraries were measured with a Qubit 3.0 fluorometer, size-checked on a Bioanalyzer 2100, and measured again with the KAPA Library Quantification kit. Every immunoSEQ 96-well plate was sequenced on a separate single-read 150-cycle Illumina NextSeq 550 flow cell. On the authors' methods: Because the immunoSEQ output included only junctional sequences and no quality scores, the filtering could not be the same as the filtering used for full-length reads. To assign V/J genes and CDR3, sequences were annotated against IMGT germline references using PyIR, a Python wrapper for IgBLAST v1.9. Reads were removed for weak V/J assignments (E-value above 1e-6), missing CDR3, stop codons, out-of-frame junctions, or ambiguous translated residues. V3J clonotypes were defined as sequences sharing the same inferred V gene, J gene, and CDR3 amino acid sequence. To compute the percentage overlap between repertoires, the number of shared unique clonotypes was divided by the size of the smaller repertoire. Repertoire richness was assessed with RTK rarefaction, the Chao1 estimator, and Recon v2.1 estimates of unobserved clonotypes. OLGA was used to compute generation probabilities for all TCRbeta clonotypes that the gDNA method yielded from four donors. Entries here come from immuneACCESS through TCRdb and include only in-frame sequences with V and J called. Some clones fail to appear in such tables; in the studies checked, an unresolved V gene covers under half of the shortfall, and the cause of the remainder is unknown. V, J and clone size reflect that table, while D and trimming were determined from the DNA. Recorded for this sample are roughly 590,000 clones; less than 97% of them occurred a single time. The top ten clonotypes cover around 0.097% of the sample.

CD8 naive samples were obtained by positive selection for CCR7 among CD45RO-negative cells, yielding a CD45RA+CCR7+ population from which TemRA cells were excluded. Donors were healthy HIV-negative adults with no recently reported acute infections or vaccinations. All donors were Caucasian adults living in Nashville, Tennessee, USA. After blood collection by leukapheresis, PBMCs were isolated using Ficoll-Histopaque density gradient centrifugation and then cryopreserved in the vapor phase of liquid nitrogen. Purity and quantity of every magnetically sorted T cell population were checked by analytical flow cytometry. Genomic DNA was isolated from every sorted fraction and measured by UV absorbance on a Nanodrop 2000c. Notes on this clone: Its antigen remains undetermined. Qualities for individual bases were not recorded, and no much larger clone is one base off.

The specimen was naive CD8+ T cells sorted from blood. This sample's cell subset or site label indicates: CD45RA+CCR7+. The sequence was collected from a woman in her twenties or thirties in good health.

CDR3 sequence: CASSPGGSEQFF. The sequence in DNA is TGTGCCAGCAGTCCCGGGGGCTCGGAGCAGTTCTTC. The sequence links TRBV7-6 to TRBJ2-1; the D gene is possibly TRBD1 or TRBD2, with 6 bases matching each. Deletion took 6 bases off V and 10 bases off J, with a span of 13 bases between the germline ends. Spanning cysteine to phenylalanine, the CDR3 consists of 12 amino acids. Only the CDR3 DNA stays, 36 bases, in frame from base 1. CDR1 and CDR2 are drawn from the germline V gene: SGHVS, FNYEAQ.